This TCR beta chain was sequenced during a study of precursors of human CD4 cytotoxic T cells (dated by TCRdb to 2016 to 2018). At the level of the whole study: CD4+ memory subsets from more than 13 donors in total were covered by the bulk TCR-seq analysis. Sequences for both the TCRalpha and TCRbeta chains came out of the TCR-seq analysis of 13 to 15 donors (table S7).

TCRdb lists the instrument as Illumina MiSeq. The paper's data handling went like this. Repertoire diversity was measured with the Shannon-Wiener index computed in VDJtools. TCRbeta clonotypes with a clonotype frequency of at least 3 were defined as expanded. In-frame beta chains were kept once TCRdb had trimmed the public reads at Q25 with fastp and called clones with MiXCR. Each record represents a unique CDR3 protein, reported with the most common genes and DNA among its rows. In this record, the V and J calls reflect TCRdb's handling and not the investigators' own analysis. The sample records some 500 distinct CDR3 sequences, 16% of which are singletons. Roughly 15% of the sample is in the top ten clones. To test for a precursor-effector relationship among CD4 cytotoxic T cells, four sorted CD4+ memory subsets (TCM, TEM, IL-7Rhigh TEMRA, IL-7R- TEMRA) underwent bulk UMI-based TCR sequencing. The cells came from peripheral blood mononuclear cells that had been isolated from human blood.

As a fraction of the sample, this clonotype is large (0.1 to 1%). Its cognate antigen has yet to be identified. Per-base qualities were not stored, and no clone one base away is much larger. Study-wide findings and limitations: More restricted TCR repertoires, with lower diversity and more expanded clonotypes, were shown by IL-7Rhigh and IL-7R- TEMRA subsets than by TCM and TEM subsets. Only about 95% of the 14 donors were included in some bulk TCR-seq comparisons, which suggests that not every subset was available for every donor. The limitation that the direction of differentiation between precursor and effector cells cannot be definitively established by a human observational design was noted by the authors. A larger fraction of IL-7Rhigh TEMRA clonotypes than of TEM or TCM clonotypes was made up of expanded effector clonotypes.

The germline V gene sets CDR1 to SGHRS and CDR2 to YFSETQ. Measured from the cysteine to the phenylalanine, the CDR3 is 14 residues long. Of the read, only the CDR3 DNA is kept; its 42 bases are in frame from base 1. At the junction V is shortened by 3 bases and J by 2 bases, with 10 bases in between. The sequence links TRBV5-1 to TRBJ2-3, with TRBD1 as a weak D call on 6 bases. The sequenced material came from memory CD4+ T cells from blood (PBMCs). The origin of this receptor is a human donor in good health. The nucleotide sequence reads TGCGCCAGCAGCTGGCAGGGGCACACAGATACGCAGTATTTT. It is translated as CASSWQGHTDTQYF. With the rest looked up from the reference TRBV5-1 and TRBJ2-3 genes rather than sequenced, the full variable domain is KAGVTQTPRYLIKTRGQQVTLSCSPISGHRSVSWYQQTPGQGLQFLFEYFSETQRNKGNFPGRFSGRQFSNSRSEMNVSTLELGDSALYLCASSWQGHTDTQYFGPGTRLTVL.